This is a list of T cell receptor beta chains from one sample in a study of blood T cell repertoires in COVID-19. Some clones are missing from TCRdb's copy, which holds only in-frame ones; the method was immunoSEQ multiplex PCR. The data contain approximately 300,000 clones, approximately 87% of them singletons. The source material was peripheral blood. Receptors originate from a woman aged 45-65 years with active or convalescent COVID-19. Both conserved end residues are trimmed from each CDR3.

11 TRBJ2-1 TRBV4-1 ASSQALYNEQF
16 TRBJ2-7 TRBV7-2 ASSLASSSRGISYEQY
14 TRBJ2-2 TRBV14 ASSQVTERRTGELF
14 TRBJ1-2 TRBV4-1 ASSHPGTGIRDGYT
11 TRBJ1-1 TRBV30 AWSVHSGTEAF
14 TRBJ2-7 TRBV7-8 ASSLAPEGLAYEQY
15 TRBJ2-5 TRBV4-1 ASSRTQGGVSQETQY
10 TRBJ1-1 TRBV12-3/TRBV12-4 ASSFKGAGAF
12 TRBJ2-7 TRBV19 ATATSGSSNEQY
14 TRBJ1-6 TRBV7-9 ASSLGGRPGDGALH
20 TRBJ1-5 TRBV6-4 ASSDSMVVRGEKAYSNQPQH
19 TRBJ2-3 TRBV9 ASSRDVQGDATAEFTDTQY
12 TRBJ2-7 TRBV7-2 ASSSQQGSYEQY
11 TRBJ2-7 TRBV27 ASSLTGNYEQY
11 TRBJ1-2 TRBV19 ASSVTGDYGYT
14 TRBJ1-1 TRBV6-6 ASSYSTRAGGTEAF
12 TRBJ2-2 TRBV5-1 ASSLDREGGELF
14 TRBJ2-5 TRBV7-2 ASSLLAGGGQETQY
16 TRBJ2-3 TRBV9 ASSSGLAGGTSTDTQY
12 TRBJ1-4 TRBV6-1 ASSGAGVGEKLF
13 TRBJ1-5 TRBV6-1 ASSEGRAGGQPQH
13 TRBJ1-2 TRBV27 ASSFLGATNYGYT
11 TRBJ1-5 TRBV10-3 ASRQGVSQPQH
14 TRBJ1-2 TRBV7-2 AIIGVQQEVLYGYT
14 TRBJ2-1 TRBV4-1 ASSQGTSGSSIEQF
10 TRBJ1-4 TRBV30 ALGQFNEKLF
13 TRBJ2-5 TRBV27 ASSSLAGDQETQY
12 TRBJ1-3 TRBV2 ASSPTGVGYTIY
17 TRBJ2-6 TRBV14 ASSQVGGLRSSGANVLT